This T cell receptor beta chain was sequenced for a study of cytomegalovirus exposure and HLA in healthy donors. As concerns this clone: The antigen remains unidentified.

Germline values: CDR1 SGDLS, CDR2 YYNGEE. CDR3 length: 16 residues. The ends lost 4 bases at V and 1 base at J; junction bases unmatched: 6. Whereas donors were nominally healthy upon sampling, unrecorded immune exposures were probable. Study observations and caveats: Earlier analysis yielded a pattern in which most TCR beta V segments were productive about 87% or about 30% of the time.

Primers: 60 Vbeta forward and 13 Jbeta reverse. Using immunoSEQ multiplex PCR, the repertoire was profiled, and TCRdb retains in-frame clones only, with some absent. The specimen's table records 56,000 or so clones. Sequencing was done on a sample of PBMCs. The TCR sequence derives from a man aged 35-49 years in good health and CMV-seropositive. V is TRBV9 and J is TRBJ2-3; 10 nucleotides align to TRBD2. The CDR3 nucleotides read TGTGCCAGCAGCCCCCTAGCGGGAGAGGGCACAGATACGCAGTATTTT. Amino acid sequence: CASSPLAGEGTDTQYF.